The clone carrying this T cell receptor (beta chain) occurred many times. These data are taken from a study of identical twins. The CDR3 runs to 12 residues. The germline V and J ends were trimmed by 4 bases and 6 bases, with 7 bases remaining between them. Germline values: CDR1 SGHAT, CDR2 FQNNGV. Template switching added a universal primer site; cDNA carried unique molecular identifiers. Each CDR3 protein gets one entry after TCRdb re-called the 5' RACE reads with MiXCR. Counted here are roughly 690,000 distinct CDR3 sequences, 5.5% to 6.5% occurring once; the ten biggest clones make up 1.5% to 2%. V gene TRBV11-2 combines with J gene TRBJ2-1; D gene uncertain. Material: naive T cells sorted from blood. The clonotype comes from a man younger than 35 in good health. CDR3 in amino acids: CASSSTFNEQFF. CDR3 nucleotides: TGTGCCAGCAGCTCGACTTTCAATGAGCAGTTCTTC.